This TCR beta chain came from a study of vaccination and CD4 T cells after COVID-19. This sample's treatment: roughly 11-day PBMC culture with coronavirus spike peptide pools or control peptides (ViraFEST assay). An Oncomine TCR Beta short-read assay was used to sequence the DNA from cultured CD4+ T cells. TCRdb re-called the PCR reads through MiXCR, storing one row per CDR3 protein. The table includes under 20,000 distinct CDR3 sequences, about three quarters detected once. With regard to this clonotype: The antigen remains unidentified.

This receptor was taken from a human donor who received a COVID-19 vaccine. Sequenced material: CD4+ T cells from blood, cultured in vitro, taken after SARS-CoV-2 vaccination.

The CDR3: CASSYSTTSSADTQYF. CDR3 nucleotides: TGTGCCAGCAGTTACTCGACTACTAGCAGCGCAGATACGCAGTATTTT. The chain joins TRBV6-5 to TRBJ2-3; maybe TRBD2 (6 bases). Germline lookup yields CDR1 MNHEY and CDR2 SVGAGI. The CDR3 contains 16 residues. V lost 0 bases, J lost 4 bases, and 14 bases lay in between.